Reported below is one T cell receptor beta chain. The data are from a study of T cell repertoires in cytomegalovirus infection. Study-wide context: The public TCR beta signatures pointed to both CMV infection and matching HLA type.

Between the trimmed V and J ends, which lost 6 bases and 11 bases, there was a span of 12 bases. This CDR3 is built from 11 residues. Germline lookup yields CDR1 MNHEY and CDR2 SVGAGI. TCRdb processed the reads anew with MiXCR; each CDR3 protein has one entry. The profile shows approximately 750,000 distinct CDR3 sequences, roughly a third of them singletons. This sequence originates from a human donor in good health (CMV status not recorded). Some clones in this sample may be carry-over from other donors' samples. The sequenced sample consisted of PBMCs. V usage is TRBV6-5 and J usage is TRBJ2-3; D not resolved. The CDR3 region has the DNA TGTGCCAGCAGCTATGGCCCGGTGCAGTATTTT. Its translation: CASSYGPVQYF.